The rows below give T cell receptor beta chains drawn from one sample of a study of T cells in Graves' hyperthyroidism and ophthalmopathy. TCRdb independently ran MiXCR on the multiplex PCR reads; one entry per CDR3 protein. The sample holds fewer than 900,000 distinct CDR3 sequences, about 17% seen once. Sequencing was done on a sample of blood. The source of these receptors is a woman aged 50 to 65 with Graves' hyperthyroidism that later progressed to Graves' ophthalmopathy. CDR3s leave out the opening cysteine and the closing phenylalanine or tryptophan. D genes are given only for firm matches.

>-|TRBJ2-7|TRBV2
ASKDAGTYEQY
>TRBD2|TRBJ2-1|TRBV24-1
ATSDTRTSGWQF
>-|TRBJ1-1|TRBV12-3/TRBV12-4
ASSLARTTEAF
>TRBD2|TRBJ2-2|TRBV4-1
ASSQRTSGEGGELF
>-|TRBJ1-2|TRBV27
ASSPEHVNYGYT
>-|TRBJ1-2|TRBV20-1
SATAGAGMDYT
>-|TRBJ1-2|TRBV9
ASSSRWGGYT
>TRBD2|TRBJ2-3|TRBV20-1
SARLGGGASTDTQY
>-|TRBJ2-7|TRBV11-2
ASSQEIWESYEQY
>-|TRBJ1-4|TRBV27
ASSLNLGGYEKLF
>-|TRBJ1-2|TRBV18
ASSPSDRQLHAGGYT
>TRBD2|TRBJ2-3|TRBV11-3
ASSATSGSADTQY
>TRBD1|TRBJ2-7|TRBV6-5
ASTYGGTGYEQY
>-|TRBJ2-1|TRBV18
ASSNVRISNNEQF
>-|TRBJ2-1|TRBV30
AWSARQRSSYNEQF
>-|TRBJ2-1|TRBV20-1
SANREPLTSYNEQF
>TRBD2|TRBJ2-1|TRBV14
ASSQAQSAWGLAGNEQF
>-|TRBJ1-5|TRBV19
ASTTRGTNQPQH
>TRBD1|TRBJ1-6|TRBV18
ASSPEGTDNSPLH
>TRBD2|TRBJ2-1|TRBV20-1
SACEALAGAYNEQF
>TRBD1|TRBJ1-4|TRBV4-1
ASSQGDRALGEKLF
>-|TRBJ2-5|TRBV30
AWSGSTLVGETQY
>-|TRBJ1-1|TRBV2
ASTLNALHTEAF
>-|TRBJ2-1|TRBV6-5
ASSYLFRGNEQF
>-|TRBJ1-2|TRBV9
ASSPLGPTGYT
>-|TRBJ2-2|TRBV5-4
ASSLDARGTGELF
>-|TRBJ1-1|TRBV19
ASSRGGTTEAF
>-|TRBJ1-6|TRBV20-1
SATDPGRGKANSPLH
>-|TRBJ1-2|TRBV2
ASSLRGGSYGYT
>TRBD1|TRBJ1-5|TRBV29-1
STGTGGIDQPQH
>TRBD1|TRBJ1-2|TRBV3-1
ASSQGPQGVGGYT